Listed here are 7 T cell receptor beta chains from one sample, sequenced in a study of T cells in Graves' hyperthyroidism and ophthalmopathy. TCR beta CDR3 region amplification was performed from RNA transcripts. The TCR CDR3 first-round RT-PCR relied on the HTBI primer set. Using its own MiXCR run on the multiplex PCR reads, TCRdb lists one record per CDR3 protein. The sample includes approximately 560,000 distinct CDR3 sequences, about 45% of them seen just once. Sequenced sample: peripheral blood or thyroid tissue (not recorded which). The receptor set was obtained from a woman aged 18-29 years with Graves' hyperthyroidism.

V and J are TRBV29-1 and TRBJ2-6, with 8 bases aligning to TRBD1. This CDR3 is 14 amino acids long. V was clipped by 6 bases and J by 4 bases; unmatched bases: 5. In germline, CDR1 is SQVTM, CDR2 ANQGSEA. In nucleotides, the CDR3 is TGCAGCGTCCGGACAGGGCCCGGGGCCAACGTCCTGACTTTC. Its protein product is CSVRTGPGANVLTF. The full variable domain, completed using reference TRBV29-1 and TRBJ2-6, is SAVISQKPSRDICQRGTSLTIQCQVDSQVTMMFWYRQQPGQSLTLIATANQGSEATYESGFVIDKFPISRPNLTFSTLTVSNMSPEDSSIYLCSVRTGPGANVLTFGAGSRLTVL.

With regard to this clonotype: This could be a read error, since a much larger clone is one nucleotide away. V gene TRBV29-1 combines with J gene TRBJ1-1; the match to TRBD1 covers 7 bases. CDR1 and CDR2 (germline): SQVTM, ANQGSEA. J gave up 6 bases and V 0 bases, and 7 bases lay outside the gene matches. This CDR3 region has 14 residues. CDR3 DNA sequence: TGCAGCGTTGAAGATGTGACAGGGACCCCTGAAGCTTTCTTT. It encodes CSVEDVTGTPEAFF.

The chain combines TRBV20-1 with TRBJ1-1; no clear D. Trimming removed 6 bases at V and 1 base at J, with 9 bases between. This CDR3 is built from 12 residues. CDR1 and CDR2 from the germline V gene are DFQATT and SNEGSKA (reference sequence). In DNA, the CDR3 is TGCAGTGCAGAGAACACGAACACTGAAGCTTTCTTT. This codes for CSAENTNTEAFF.

This clonotype was recorded a few times. The chain combines TRBV20-1 with TRBJ1-1, with 7 positions matching TRBD1. Germline lookup yields CDR1 DFQATT and CDR2 SNEGSKA (reference sequence). This CDR3 contains 11 residues. J was trimmed by 9 bases and V by 6 bases; bases with no gene match: 7. CDR3 coding DNA: TGCAGTGCCGAGGGGGCCGGAAAAGCTTTCTTT. Encoded protein: CSAEGAGKAFF.

This clonotype occurred many times. The chain is built from TRBV2 and TRBJ1-1; D is unresolved. Germline V gene data show CDR1 as SNHLY and CDR2 as FYNNEI. This CDR3 is built from 12 residues. V was shortened by 7 bases and J by 12 bases, with 18 bases between the two germline ends. CDR3 residues: CASMLAGMSTFF. DNA of the CDR3: TGTGCCAGCATGCTGGCGGGGATGTCAACTTTCTTT.

This clonotype was counted only a few times. The gene calls are TRBV14 and TRBJ2-7; 10 bases agree with TRBD1. Germline V gene data show CDR1 as SGHDN and CDR2 as FVKESK. J was trimmed by 2 bases and V by 6 bases; bases with no gene match: 7. This CDR3 has 15 residues. CDR3 protein: CASSRSGQGTYEQYF. Here the CDR3 DNA reads TGTGCCAGCAGTCGTTCGGGACAGGGGACCTACGAGCAGTACTTC.

CDR3 residues: CASSEVGRQATGGNTIYF. CDR3 bases: TGTGCCAGCAGTGAAGTGGGGCGACAGGCAACTGGAGGAAACACCATATATTTT. V usage is TRBV2 and J usage is TRBJ1-3; D may be TRBD1 (6 bases). V lost 1 base and J 4 bases, leaving 20 bases between the germline ends. The CDR3 runs to 18 residues. The germline V gene encodes CDR1 SNHLY and CDR2 FYNNEI.